These T cell receptor beta chains were read from a single sample in a study of Graves' ophthalmopathy and Graves' hyperthyroidism. TCRdb itself ran the multiplex PCR reads through MiXCR, one entry per CDR3 protein. The sample holds around 400,000 distinct CDR3 sequences, about a sixth seen once. The source material was peripheral blood. The receptors were sampled from a woman aged 18-29 years with Graves' ophthalmopathy. Each CDR3 is given with its conserved first and last residue. D genes are given only for firm matches. The size field is filled for only some rows; it gives once, few, many or a size class.

j_call: TRBJ2-4
v_call: TRBV6-1
clone_size: many
d_call: NA
cdr3_length: 15
cdr3_aa: CASSEGEWYKNIQYF
cdr3_nt: TGTGCCAGCAGTGAAGGGGAGTGGTACAAAAACATTCAGTACTTC

j_call: TRBJ2-4
v_call: TRBV19
clone_size: NA
d_call: NA
cdr3_length: 12
cdr3_aa: CASGDFKNIQYF
cdr3_nt: TGTGCCAGCGGGGACTTTAAAAACATTCAGTACTTC

j_call: TRBJ1-5
v_call: TRBV6-4
clone_size: many
d_call: TRBD1
cdr3_length: 18
cdr3_aa: CASSALIPGQGSNQPQHF
cdr3_nt: TGTGCCAGCAGTGCCTTAATACCGGGACAGGGAAGCAATCAGCCCCAGCATTTT

j_call: TRBJ1-5
v_call: TRBV20-1
clone_size: many
d_call: NA
cdr3_length: 14
cdr3_aa: CSAISGGYNQPQHF
cdr3_nt: TGCAGTGCTATATCCGGCGGATACAATCAGCCCCAGCATTTT

j_call: TRBJ2-5
v_call: TRBV20-1
clone_size: many
d_call: TRBD2
cdr3_length: 16
cdr3_aa: CSASTSGGTYQETQYF
cdr3_nt: TGCAGTGCGTCGACTAGCGGGGGAACGTACCAAGAGACCCAGTACTTC

j_call: TRBJ1-5
v_call: TRBV6-5
clone_size: many
d_call: NA
cdr3_length: 12
cdr3_aa: CASGGGLQPQHF
cdr3_nt: TGTGCCAGTGGGGGGGGGCTCCAGCCCCAGCATTTT

j_call: TRBJ1-5
v_call: TRBV9
clone_size: many
d_call: NA
cdr3_length: 15
cdr3_aa: CASSRSGNYGQPQHF
cdr3_nt: TGTGCCAGCAGCCGTTCCGGGAATTACGGGCAGCCCCAGCATTTT

j_call: TRBJ2-5
v_call: TRBV12-3/TRBV12-4
clone_size: NA
d_call: NA
cdr3_length: 14
cdr3_aa: CASSPSTRPETQYF
cdr3_nt: TGTGCCAGCAGTCCCTCGACACGACCAGAGACCCAGTACTTC

j_call: TRBJ2-7
v_call: TRBV27
clone_size: NA
d_call: NA
cdr3_length: 14
cdr3_aa: CASTKGGSTYEQYF
cdr3_nt: TGTGCCAGCACTAAAGGGGGGAGTACCTACGAGCAGTACTTC

j_call: TRBJ1-1
v_call: TRBV11-1
clone_size: many
d_call: TRBD1
cdr3_length: 16
cdr3_aa: CASSGGTGPRFVEAFF
cdr3_nt: TGTGCCAGCAGCGGGGGGACAGGCCCCCGGTTTGTTGAAGCTTTCTTT

j_call: TRBJ2-7
v_call: TRBV6-5
clone_size: many
d_call: TRBD2
cdr3_length: 17
cdr3_aa: CASSYSAVAGGPYEQYF
cdr3_nt: TGTGCCAGCAGTTACTCTGCCGTAGCGGGAGGGCCTTACGAGCAGTACTTC

j_call: TRBJ1-5
v_call: TRBV7-2
clone_size: many
d_call: NA
cdr3_length: 14
cdr3_aa: CASTNPGSNQPQHF
cdr3_nt: TGTGCCAGCACCAATCCCGGCAGCAATCAGCCCCAGCATTTT

j_call: TRBJ1-1
v_call: TRBV20-1
clone_size: many
d_call: NA
cdr3_length: 12
cdr3_aa: CSAPGSGAEAFF
cdr3_nt: TGCAGTGCCCCCGGCTCGGGGGCTGAAGCTTTCTTT

j_call: TRBJ2-2
v_call: TRBV10-3
clone_size: many
d_call: TRBD2
cdr3_length: 17
cdr3_aa: CAISALNSGSMDGELFF
cdr3_nt: TGTGCCATCAGCGCCCTAAATAGCGGGAGTATGGACGGGGAGCTGTTTTTT

j_call: TRBJ1-1
v_call: TRBV18
clone_size: many
d_call: NA
cdr3_length: 17
cdr3_aa: CASSPNILTRMNTEAFF
cdr3_nt: TGTGCCAGCTCACCCAATATCTTGACAAGAATGAACACTGAAGCTTTCTTT

j_call: TRBJ2-7
v_call: TRBV7-2
clone_size: many
d_call: TRBD2
cdr3_length: 19
cdr3_aa: CASSLSPLPTSGSSYEQYF
cdr3_nt: TGTGCCAGCAGCTTATCGCCCCTTCCGACTAGCGGGAGCTCCTACGAGCAGTACTTC

j_call: TRBJ2-2
v_call: TRBV11-2
clone_size: many
d_call: NA
cdr3_length: 17
cdr3_aa: CASSPKQSAGPTGELFF
cdr3_nt: TGTGCCAGCAGCCCTAAGCAATCGGCTGGGCCCACCGGGGAGCTGTTTTTT

j_call: TRBJ2-4
v_call: TRBV18
clone_size: many
d_call: TRBD2
cdr3_length: 15
cdr3_aa: CASSHPTSGRYIQYF
cdr3_nt: TGTGCCAGCTCACACCCTACTAGCGGTAGATACATTCAGTACTTC

j_call: TRBJ1-5
v_call: TRBV27
clone_size: many
d_call: TRBD1
cdr3_length: 14
cdr3_aa: CASRPDRGVQPQHF
cdr3_nt: TGTGCCAGCAGGCCGGACAGGGGAGTTCAGCCCCAGCATTTT

j_call: TRBJ2-7
v_call: TRBV7-9
clone_size: NA
d_call: NA
cdr3_length: 14
cdr3_aa: CASSWIRDGYEQYF
cdr3_nt: TGTGCCAGCAGCTGGATCCGGGACGGCTACGAGCAGTACTTC

j_call: TRBJ2-7
v_call: TRBV12-3/TRBV12-4
clone_size: NA
d_call: NA
cdr3_length: 12
cdr3_aa: CASSYDYYEQYF
cdr3_nt: TGTGCCAGCAGTTACGACTATTACGAGCAGTACTTC

j_call: TRBJ2-7
v_call: TRBV30
clone_size: few
d_call: NA
cdr3_length: 13
cdr3_aa: CAWSAELPYEQYF
cdr3_nt: TGTGCCTGGAGTGCTGAACTCCCCTACGAGCAGTACTTC

j_call: TRBJ1-2
v_call: TRBV2
clone_size: NA
d_call: TRBD1
cdr3_length: 13
cdr3_aa: CASSVEQGTGYTF
cdr3_nt: TGTGCCAGCAGCGTAGAACAGGGGACGGGCTACACCTTC

j_call: TRBJ1-3
v_call: TRBV4-1
clone_size: few
d_call: NA
cdr3_length: 16
cdr3_aa: CASSQEGLGSGNTIYF
cdr3_nt: TGCGCCAGCAGCCAAGAAGGGTTAGGCTCTGGAAACACCATATATTTT

j_call: TRBJ1-1
v_call: TRBV10-3
clone_size: NA
d_call: TRBD1
cdr3_length: 13
cdr3_aa: CAAGGRMNTEAFF
cdr3_nt: TGTGCCGCAGGGGGCAGAATGAACACTGAAGCTTTCTTT

j_call: TRBJ2-7
v_call: TRBV11-2
clone_size: many
d_call: TRBD2
cdr3_length: 16
cdr3_aa: CASSTGLAGGSYEQYF
cdr3_nt: TGTGCCAGCAGCACCGGACTAGCGGGGGGCTCCTACGAGCAGTACTTC

j_call: TRBJ2-5
v_call: TRBV6-5
clone_size: many
d_call: NA
cdr3_length: 14
cdr3_aa: CASSYSTSQETQYF
cdr3_nt: TGTGCCAGCAGTTATTCGACGAGCCAAGAGACCCAGTACTTC

j_call: TRBJ2-7
v_call: TRBV6-1
clone_size: many
d_call: NA
cdr3_length: 15
cdr3_aa: CASSKLTERSYAQYF
cdr3_nt: TGTGCCAGCAGTAAACTGACAGAGAGATCGTACGCGCAGTACTTC

j_call: TRBJ2-7
v_call: TRBV7-2
clone_size: many
d_call: TRBD1
cdr3_length: 16
cdr3_aa: CASSSWDRDGSYEQYF
cdr3_nt: TGTGCCAGCAGCTCATGGGACAGGGACGGCTCCTACGAGCAGTACTTC

j_call: TRBJ2-5
v_call: TRBV20-1
clone_size: NA
d_call: NA
cdr3_length: 13
cdr3_aa: CSAKHWVEETQYF
cdr3_nt: TGCAGTGCTAAACATTGGGTGGAAGAGACCCAGTACTTC

j_call: TRBJ1-2
v_call: TRBV20-1
clone_size: NA
d_call: TRBD1
cdr3_length: 13
cdr3_aa: CSARGATGVGYTF
cdr3_nt: TGCAGTGCTAGGGGCGCCACAGGGGTTGGCTACACCTTC

j_call: TRBJ2-7
v_call: TRBV7-2
clone_size: many
d_call: NA
cdr3_length: 12
cdr3_aa: CASSLSPPEQYF
cdr3_nt: TGTGCCAGCAGCCTATCCCCGCCCGAGCAGTACTTC

j_call: TRBJ1-5
v_call: TRBV7-2
clone_size: NA
d_call: NA
cdr3_length: 13
cdr3_aa: CASSFQNNQPQHF
cdr3_nt: TGTGCCAGCAGCTTCCAAAACAATCAGCCCCAGCATTTT

j_call: TRBJ2-5
v_call: TRBV6-5
clone_size: NA
d_call: TRBD1
cdr3_length: 14
cdr3_aa: CASSLPGQGQTQYF
cdr3_nt: TGTGCCAGCAGTTTACCCGGACAGGGACAGACCCAGTACTTC

j_call: TRBJ2-2
v_call: TRBV19
clone_size: many
d_call: NA
cdr3_length: 16
cdr3_aa: CASSIDPPAIAGELFF
cdr3_nt: TGTGCCAGTAGTATCGACCCCCCCGCGATTGCCGGGGAGCTGTTTTTT

j_call: TRBJ2-5
v_call: TRBV7-2
clone_size: many
d_call: NA
cdr3_length: 14
cdr3_aa: CASSFGVTGETQYF
cdr3_nt: TGTGCCAGCAGCTTCGGGGTTACGGGAGAGACCCAGTACTTC

j_call: TRBJ1-1
v_call: TRBV30
clone_size: many
d_call: TRBD1
cdr3_length: 16
cdr3_aa: CAWNWGRGKRGTEAFF
cdr3_nt: TGTGCCTGGAATTGGGGCAGGGGGAAAAGAGGCACTGAAGCTTTCTTT

j_call: TRBJ2-7
v_call: TRBV15
clone_size: many
d_call: NA
cdr3_length: 13
cdr3_aa: CATSRDVWAEQYF
cdr3_nt: TGTGCCACCAGCAGAGATGTGTGGGCCGAGCAGTACTTC

j_call: TRBJ2-5
v_call: TRBV9
clone_size: few
d_call: TRBD2
cdr3_length: 17
cdr3_aa: CASSPRRERLERETQYF
cdr3_nt: TGTGCCAGCAGCCCGCGGCGGGAGAGGTTGGAACGGGAGACCCAGTACTTC

j_call: TRBJ2-7
v_call: TRBV6-1
clone_size: many
d_call: TRBD1
cdr3_length: 14
cdr3_aa: CASSDRQGPYEQYF
cdr3_nt: TGTGCCAGCAGTGATCGACAGGGGCCCTACGAGCAGTACTTC

j_call: TRBJ2-7
v_call: TRBV6-2/TRBV6-3
clone_size: many
d_call: NA
cdr3_length: 16
cdr3_aa: CASSYATRAPTYEQYF
cdr3_nt: TGTGCCAGCAGTTACGCTACCAGGGCCCCTACCTACGAGCAGTACTTC

j_call: TRBJ1-1
v_call: TRBV6-2/TRBV6-3
clone_size: many
d_call: NA
cdr3_length: 14
cdr3_aa: CASKGWQMNTEAFF
cdr3_nt: TGTGCCAGCAAGGGTTGGCAGATGAACACTGAAGCTTTCTTT

j_call: TRBJ1-5
v_call: TRBV2
clone_size: many
d_call: NA
cdr3_length: 15
cdr3_aa: CASSGRTAGFEPQHF
cdr3_nt: TGTGCCAGCAGTGGCAGGACAGCTGGCTTCGAGCCCCAGCATTTT

j_call: TRBJ1-5
v_call: TRBV6-1
clone_size: NA
d_call: NA
cdr3_length: 14
cdr3_aa: CASSANRVNQPQHF
cdr3_nt: TGTGCCAGCAGTGCCAACAGGGTCAATCAGCCCCAGCATTTT

j_call: TRBJ1-1
v_call: TRBV12-3/TRBV12-4
clone_size: many
d_call: NA
cdr3_length: 11
cdr3_aa: CGQDMNTEAFF
cdr3_nt: TGTGGACAGGACATGAACACTGAAGCTTTCTTT

j_call: TRBJ1-2
v_call: TRBV7-2
clone_size: many
d_call: TRBD1
cdr3_length: 13
cdr3_aa: CASSPGQGFGYTF
cdr3_nt: TGTGCCAGCAGCCCCGGACAGGGGTTTGGCTACACCTTC

j_call: TRBJ2-4
v_call: TRBV7-2
clone_size: many
d_call: TRBD2
cdr3_length: 15
cdr3_aa: CASSLAGVAKNIQYF
cdr3_nt: TGTGCCAGCAGCCTAGCGGGGGTAGCCAAAAACATTCAGTACTTC

j_call: TRBJ2-5
v_call: TRBV2
clone_size: NA
d_call: NA
cdr3_length: 13
cdr3_aa: CASSEGWRETQYF
cdr3_nt: TGTGCCAGCAGTGAAGGGTGGAGAGAGACCCAGTACTTC

j_call: TRBJ2-6
v_call: TRBV15
clone_size: many
d_call: TRBD1
cdr3_length: 19
cdr3_aa: CATSEIPGQGASGANVLTF
cdr3_nt: TGTGCCACCAGCGAAATCCCGGGACAGGGGGCCTCTGGGGCCAACGTCCTGACTTTC